This T cell receptor (beta chain) was documented in a study of blood T cell repertoires in COVID-19. The table lists this clone with a few counts. The CDR3 runs to 16 residues. Trimming removed 4 bases from V and 4 bases from J; junction bases left unmatched: 7. The V gene's germline CDR1 is SGHTS and CDR2 YDEGEE. Clones were read by immunoSEQ multiplex PCR, and TCRdb kept only the in-frame ones, dropping some. The sample lists more than 70,000 clones, about 86% occurring once. This rearrangement joins TRBV5-8 to TRBJ1-5, with TRBD1 identical over 11 bases. The sequence came from a man older than 75 with active or convalescent COVID-19. The sequencing input was peripheral blood. The CDR3 loop is CASSRGQGAWNQPQHF. CDR3 coding DNA: TGTGCCAGCAGCAGAGGACAGGGGGCTTGGAATCAGCCCCAGCATTTT.